Listed here is a single T cell receptor (beta chain). Antigen: not known. The entry originates in a study of regulatory and conventional T cells in RAG deficiency. General study points: Omenn patients showed >75% Treg-Tconv overlap and shorter CDR3 lengths. Omenn CD25-high CD127-low cells may be activated cells, not true Tregs. Omenn syndrome and CID/AS patients had roughly 100-fold fewer unique Treg TCR beta sequences, versus around 9.4-fold elsewhere.

Germline assignment: CDR1 MNHEY and CDR2 SMNVEV (reference sequence). V lost 6 bases and J lost 5, with 14 bases in between. This CDR3 region has 13 residues. The protocol was immunoSEQ multiplex PCR, while the TCRdb copy is restricted to in-frame clones and leaves out a portion. The sample gives about 32,000 clones, approximately 89% of which show up once; approximately 13% is in the top ten. This same sample was also taken into another study, of regulatory T cells. That report adds: Amplification used 52 TRBV primers and 13 TRBJ primers.

The chain joins TRBV27 to TRBJ2-7; a weak D match, TRBD2 (5 bases). The sample was CD8+ T cells sorted from blood. This TCR derives from a human donor in good health. The CDR3 bases are TGTGCCAGCAGGGAGGACCGAGTGCACGAGCAGTACTTC. Translating gives CASREDRVHEQYF.